This T cell receptor (beta chain) was identified in a study of T cell repertoires in cytomegalovirus infection. TCRdb called the reads again in MiXCR, with one record for every CDR3 protein. The sample lists roughly 150,000 distinct CDR3 sequences; approximately 17% were seen once. The CDR3 sequence is 14 residues long. CDR1 SQVTM and CDR2 ANQGSEA come from the germline V gene. The V and J ends lost 3 bases and 0 bases, in that order; junction bases with no gene match: 5. The V and J genes are TRBV29-1 and TRBJ2-7, with 7 nucleotides matching TRBD1. The clonotype was recovered from a human donor in good health (CMV status not recorded). Some clones in this sample may be carry-over from other donors' samples. Sequencing input: CD8+ T cells from PBMCs. The CDR3 nucleotides are TGCAGCGTTGAGACAGGGCAATTCTCCTACGAGCAGTACTTC. This gives the protein CSVETGQFSYEQYF.